This T cell receptor beta chain was identified during a study of graft-versus-host responses after intestinal transplantation. Generated by immunoSEQ multiplex PCR, the TCRdb table keeps only in-frame clones and is missing some. The data show just over 95,000 clones, with about 90% seen just once and more than 0.15% held by the top ten. The CDR3 consists of 20 residues. V lost 1 base and J lost 4; bases outside the gene matches: 17. Germline CDR1 SGHRS, CDR2 YFSETQ. Concerning this clone itself: Its antigen is not known.

The sequences come from unstimulated CD4+ T cells sorted from spleen or lymph node cells, collected before intestinal transplant. This sequence joins TRBV5-1 and TRBJ2-3, with 11 bases matching TRBD2. The sequence was obtained from a human donor who received an intestinal transplant. The CDR3 region is CASSLYLVLAGGNVPDTQYF. Here the CDR3 DNA reads TGCGCCAGCAGCTTGTATCTTGTGCTAGCGGGGGGCAACGTCCCAGATACGCAGTATTTT.